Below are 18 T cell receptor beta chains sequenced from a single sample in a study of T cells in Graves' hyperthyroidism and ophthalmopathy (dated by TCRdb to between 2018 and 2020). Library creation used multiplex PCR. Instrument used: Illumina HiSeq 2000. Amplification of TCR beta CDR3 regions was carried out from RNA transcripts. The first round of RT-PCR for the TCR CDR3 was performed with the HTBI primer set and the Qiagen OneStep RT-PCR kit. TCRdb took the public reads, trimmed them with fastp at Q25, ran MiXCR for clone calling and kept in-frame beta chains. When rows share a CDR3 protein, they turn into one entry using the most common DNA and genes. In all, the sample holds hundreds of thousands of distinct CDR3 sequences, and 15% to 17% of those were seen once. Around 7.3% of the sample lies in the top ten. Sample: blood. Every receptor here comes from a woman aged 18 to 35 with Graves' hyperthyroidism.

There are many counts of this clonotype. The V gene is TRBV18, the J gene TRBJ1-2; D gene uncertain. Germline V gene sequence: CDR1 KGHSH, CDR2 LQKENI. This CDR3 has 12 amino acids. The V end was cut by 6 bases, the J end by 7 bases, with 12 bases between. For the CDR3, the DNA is TGTGCCAGCTCCCTTGCTCGGAGTGGCTACACCTTC. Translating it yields CASSLARSGYTF.

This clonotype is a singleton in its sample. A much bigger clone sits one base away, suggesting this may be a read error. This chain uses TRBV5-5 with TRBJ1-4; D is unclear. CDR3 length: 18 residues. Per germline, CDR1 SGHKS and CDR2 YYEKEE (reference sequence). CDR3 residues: CASSLELPYTARSEELFF. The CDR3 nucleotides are TGTGCCAGCAGCTTGGAGTTACCCTACACGGCCCGGAGTGAAGAACTGTTTTTT.

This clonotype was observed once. The CDR3: CASSRQTASTGELFF. In DNA form, the CDR3 reads TGTGCCAGCAGCCGACAGACGGCTTCAACCGGGGAGCTGTTTTTT. The chain employs TRBV3-1 and TRBJ2-2; the D gene is possibly TRBD1 (5 bases). This CDR3 is 15 amino acids long. Germline V gene lookup returns CDR1 LGHDT and CDR2 YNNKEL (reference sequence). Trimming removed 4 bases from V and 5 bases from J, with 14 bases in between.

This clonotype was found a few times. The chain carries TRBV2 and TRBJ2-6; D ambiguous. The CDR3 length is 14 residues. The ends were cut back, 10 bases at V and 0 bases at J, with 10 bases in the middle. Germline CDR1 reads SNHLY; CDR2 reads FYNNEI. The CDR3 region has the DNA TGTGCCATCCAGAAGAGCTCTGGGGCCAACGTCCTGACTTTC. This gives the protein CAIQKSSGANVLTF.

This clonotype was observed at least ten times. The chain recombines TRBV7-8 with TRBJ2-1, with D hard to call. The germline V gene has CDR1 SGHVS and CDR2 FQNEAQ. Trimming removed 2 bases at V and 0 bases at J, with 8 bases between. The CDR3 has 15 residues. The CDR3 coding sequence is TGTGCCAGCAGCTTACCACTTCGCTCCTACAATGAGCAGTTCTTC. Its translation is CASSLPLRSYNEQFF.

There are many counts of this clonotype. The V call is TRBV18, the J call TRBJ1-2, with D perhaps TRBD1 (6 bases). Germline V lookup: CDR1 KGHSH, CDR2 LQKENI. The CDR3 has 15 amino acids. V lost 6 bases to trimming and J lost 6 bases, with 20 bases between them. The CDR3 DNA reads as TGTGCCAGCTCGCTAGATAGAGGGGGACCTCATGGCTACACCTTC. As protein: CASSLDRGGPHGYTF.

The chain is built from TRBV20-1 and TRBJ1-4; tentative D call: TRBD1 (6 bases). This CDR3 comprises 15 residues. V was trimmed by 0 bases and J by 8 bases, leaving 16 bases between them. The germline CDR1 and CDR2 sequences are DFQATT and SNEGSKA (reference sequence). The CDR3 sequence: CSARDSRGIEEKLFF. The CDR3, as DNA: TGCAGTGCTAGAGATTCTAGGGGGATAGAGGAAAAACTGTTTTTT.

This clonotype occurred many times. DNA of the CDR3: TGTGCCAGCAGTTTAGGAGTCGGGGCGGGTAGCACAGATACGCAGTATTTT. It specifies CASSLGVGAGSTDTQYF. The chain uses TRBV12-3 or TRBV12-4 and TRBJ2-3; D possibly uses TRBD1 or TRBD2 (5 bases each). Between the trimmed V and J ends, which lost 1 base and 0 bases, there was a span of 14 bases. The CDR3 totals 17 residues.

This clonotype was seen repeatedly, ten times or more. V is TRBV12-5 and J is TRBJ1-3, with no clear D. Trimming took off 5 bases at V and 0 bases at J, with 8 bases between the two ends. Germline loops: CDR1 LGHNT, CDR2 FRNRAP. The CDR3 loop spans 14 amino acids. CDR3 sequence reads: CASGPGYSGNTIYF. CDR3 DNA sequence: TGTGCTAGTGGTCCAGGATACTCTGGAAACACCATATATTTT.

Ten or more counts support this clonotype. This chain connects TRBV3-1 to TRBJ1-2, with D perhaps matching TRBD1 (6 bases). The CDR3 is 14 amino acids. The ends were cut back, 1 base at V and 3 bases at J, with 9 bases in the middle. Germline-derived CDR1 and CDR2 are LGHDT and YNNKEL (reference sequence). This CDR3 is CASSQGTGHYGYTF. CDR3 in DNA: TGTGCCAGCAGCCAAGGTACAGGGCACTATGGCTACACCTTC.

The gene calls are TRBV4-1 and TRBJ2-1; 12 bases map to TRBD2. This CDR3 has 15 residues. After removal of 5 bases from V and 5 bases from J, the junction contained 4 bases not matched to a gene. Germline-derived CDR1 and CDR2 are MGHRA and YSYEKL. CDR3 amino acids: CASSFGLAGNNEQFF. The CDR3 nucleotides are TGCGCCAGCAGCTTCGGACTAGCGGGGAACAATGAGCAGTTCTTC.

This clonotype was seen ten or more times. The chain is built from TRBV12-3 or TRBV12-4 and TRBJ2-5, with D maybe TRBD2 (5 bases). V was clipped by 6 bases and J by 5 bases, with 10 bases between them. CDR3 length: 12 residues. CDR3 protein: CASSTSPETQYF. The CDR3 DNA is TGTGCCAGCAGCACTAGTCCGGAGACCCAGTACTTC.

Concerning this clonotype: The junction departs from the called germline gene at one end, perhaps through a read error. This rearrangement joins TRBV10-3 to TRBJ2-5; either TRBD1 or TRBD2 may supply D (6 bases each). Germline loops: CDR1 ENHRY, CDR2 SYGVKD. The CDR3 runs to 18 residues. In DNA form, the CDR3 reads TGTGCCATCAGTGAGCCTTGGACTGGCCGGGGGCTACAAGGGACCCAGTACTTC. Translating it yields CAISEPWTGRGLQGTQYF.

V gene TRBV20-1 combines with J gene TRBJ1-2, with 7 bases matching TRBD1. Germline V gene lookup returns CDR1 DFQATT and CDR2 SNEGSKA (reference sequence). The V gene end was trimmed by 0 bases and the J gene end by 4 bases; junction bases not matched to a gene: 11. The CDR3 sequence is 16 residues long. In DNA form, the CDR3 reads TGCAGTGCTAGAGACCTCCGGGACAGCTCTTCCTATGGCTACACCTTC. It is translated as CSARDLRDSSSYGYTF.

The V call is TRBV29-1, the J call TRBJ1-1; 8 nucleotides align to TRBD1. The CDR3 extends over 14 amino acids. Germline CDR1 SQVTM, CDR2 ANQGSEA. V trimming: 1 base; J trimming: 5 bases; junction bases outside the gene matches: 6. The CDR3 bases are TGCAGCGTTGAAGTTCAGGGGGCGTATACTGAAGCTTTCTTT. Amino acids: CSVEVQGAYTEAFF.

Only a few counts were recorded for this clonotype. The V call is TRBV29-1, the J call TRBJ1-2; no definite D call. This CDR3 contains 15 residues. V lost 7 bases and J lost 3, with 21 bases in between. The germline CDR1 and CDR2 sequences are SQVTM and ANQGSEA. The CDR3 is CSAPLNAMGHYGYTF. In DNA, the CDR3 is TGCAGCGCCCCTCTAAACGCGATGGGTCACTATGGCTACACCTTC.

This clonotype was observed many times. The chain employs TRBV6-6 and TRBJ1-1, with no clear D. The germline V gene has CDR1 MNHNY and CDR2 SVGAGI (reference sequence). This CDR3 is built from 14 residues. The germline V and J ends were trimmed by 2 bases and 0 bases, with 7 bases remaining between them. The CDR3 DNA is TGTGCCAGCAGTTACCTACAAGTGAACACTGAAGCTTTCTTT. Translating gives CASSYLQVNTEAFF.

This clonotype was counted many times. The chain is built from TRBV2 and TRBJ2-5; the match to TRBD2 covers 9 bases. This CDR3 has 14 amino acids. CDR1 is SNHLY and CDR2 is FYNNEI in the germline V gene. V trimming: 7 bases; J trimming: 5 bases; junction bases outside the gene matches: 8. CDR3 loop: CASTRGGGEETQYF. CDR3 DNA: TGTGCCAGCACGAGGGGCGGGGGGGAGGAGACCCAGTACTTC.